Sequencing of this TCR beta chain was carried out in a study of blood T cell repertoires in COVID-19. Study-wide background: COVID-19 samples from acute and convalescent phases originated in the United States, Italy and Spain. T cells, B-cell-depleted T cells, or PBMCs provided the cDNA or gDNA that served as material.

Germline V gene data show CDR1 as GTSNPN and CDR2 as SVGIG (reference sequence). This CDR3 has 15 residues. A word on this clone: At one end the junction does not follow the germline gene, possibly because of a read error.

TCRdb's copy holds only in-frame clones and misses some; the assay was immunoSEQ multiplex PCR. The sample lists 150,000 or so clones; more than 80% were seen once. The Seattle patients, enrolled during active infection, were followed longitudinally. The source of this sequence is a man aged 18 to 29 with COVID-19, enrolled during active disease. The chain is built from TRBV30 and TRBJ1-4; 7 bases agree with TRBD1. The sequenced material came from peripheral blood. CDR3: CAWSLSRQGDEKLLF. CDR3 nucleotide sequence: TGTGCCTGGAGCCTTTCGAGGCAGGGGGATGAAAAACTGCTTTTT.